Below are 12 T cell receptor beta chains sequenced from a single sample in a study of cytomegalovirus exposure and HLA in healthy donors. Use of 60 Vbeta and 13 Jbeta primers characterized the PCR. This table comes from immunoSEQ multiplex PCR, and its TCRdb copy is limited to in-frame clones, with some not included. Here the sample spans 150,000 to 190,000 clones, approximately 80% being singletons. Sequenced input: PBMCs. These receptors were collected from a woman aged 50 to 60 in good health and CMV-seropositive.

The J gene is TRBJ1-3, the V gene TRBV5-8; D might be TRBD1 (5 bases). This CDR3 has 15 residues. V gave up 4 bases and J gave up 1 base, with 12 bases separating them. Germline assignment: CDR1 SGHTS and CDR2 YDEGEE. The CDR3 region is CASSRGLLSGNTIYF. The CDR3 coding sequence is TGTGCCAGCAGCAGGGGCCTTCTTTCTGGAAACACCATATATTTT.

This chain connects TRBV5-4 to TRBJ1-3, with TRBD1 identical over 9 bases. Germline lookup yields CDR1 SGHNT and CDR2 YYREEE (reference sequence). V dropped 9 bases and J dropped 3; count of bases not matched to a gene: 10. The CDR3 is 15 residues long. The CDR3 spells CATTSTGGLGNTIYF. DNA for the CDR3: TGTGCCACTACTTCCACAGGGGGCCTTGGAAACACCATATATTTT.

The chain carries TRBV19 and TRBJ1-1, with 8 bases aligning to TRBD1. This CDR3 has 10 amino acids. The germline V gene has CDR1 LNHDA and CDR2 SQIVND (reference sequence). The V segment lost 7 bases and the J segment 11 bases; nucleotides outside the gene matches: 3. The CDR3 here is CASTQGAAFF. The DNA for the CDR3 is TGTGCCAGTACCCAGGGGGCCGCTTTCTTT.

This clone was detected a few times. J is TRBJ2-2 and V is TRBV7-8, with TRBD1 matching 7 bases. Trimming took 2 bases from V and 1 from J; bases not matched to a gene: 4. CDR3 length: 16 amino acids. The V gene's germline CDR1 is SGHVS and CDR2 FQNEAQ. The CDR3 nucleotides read TGTGCCAGCAGCTTATTGACAGGGAGGAACACCGGGGAGCTGTTTTTT. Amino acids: CASSLLTGRNTGELFF.

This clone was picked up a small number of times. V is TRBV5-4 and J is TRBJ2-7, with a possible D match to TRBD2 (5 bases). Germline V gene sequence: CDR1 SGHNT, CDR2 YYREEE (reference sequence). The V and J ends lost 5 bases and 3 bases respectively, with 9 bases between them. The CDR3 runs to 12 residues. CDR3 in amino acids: CASSSGNYEQYF. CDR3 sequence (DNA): TGTGCCAGCAGTTCCGGGAACTACGAGCAGTACTTC.

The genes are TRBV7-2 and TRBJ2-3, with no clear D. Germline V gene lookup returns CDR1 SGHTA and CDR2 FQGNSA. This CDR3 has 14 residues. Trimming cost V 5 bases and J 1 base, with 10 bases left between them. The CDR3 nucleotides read TGTGCCAGCAGCGGTCTAGGAGGCACAGATACGCAGTATTTT. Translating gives CASSGLGGTDTQYF.

The CDR3 region is CASSLSASLYNEQFF. The DNA for the CDR3 is TGTGCCAGCAGCTTATCCGCTAGCCTGTACAATGAGCAGTTCTTC. This sequence joins TRBV7-8 and TRBJ2-1, with D possibly being TRBD2 (5 bases). CDR1 SGHVS and CDR2 FQNEAQ come from the germline V gene. The CDR3 is made up of 15 amino acids. The V gene lost 2 bases and the J gene lost 4 bases, with 12 bases spanning the gap.

The CDR3 nucleotides read TGTGCCAGCAGTAAACTCCCCCAGGGAACCCCTTACGAGCAGTACTTC. This encodes CASSKLPQGTPYEQYF. The chain has TRBV6-6 and TRBJ2-7; D may be TRBD1 (5 bases). CDR1 MNHNY and CDR2 SVGAGI come from the germline V gene (reference sequence). The CDR3 consists of 16 residues. V was trimmed by 5 bases and J by 4 bases, leaving 21 bases between them.

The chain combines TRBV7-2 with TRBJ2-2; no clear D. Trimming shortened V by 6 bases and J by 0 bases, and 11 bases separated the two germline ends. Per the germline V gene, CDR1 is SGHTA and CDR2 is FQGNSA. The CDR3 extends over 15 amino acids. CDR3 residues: CASRSRRPNTGELFF. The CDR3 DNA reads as TGTGCCAGCAGGTCTAGACGGCCGAACACCGGGGAGCTGTTTTTT.

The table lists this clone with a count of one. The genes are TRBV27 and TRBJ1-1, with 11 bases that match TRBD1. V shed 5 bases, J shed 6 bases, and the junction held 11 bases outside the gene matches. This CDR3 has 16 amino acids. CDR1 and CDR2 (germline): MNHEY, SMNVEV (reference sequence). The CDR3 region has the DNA TGTGCCAGCAGTCCACGGACAGGGGGCGTTTTCCCTGAAGCTTTCTTT. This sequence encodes CASSPRTGGVFPEAFF.

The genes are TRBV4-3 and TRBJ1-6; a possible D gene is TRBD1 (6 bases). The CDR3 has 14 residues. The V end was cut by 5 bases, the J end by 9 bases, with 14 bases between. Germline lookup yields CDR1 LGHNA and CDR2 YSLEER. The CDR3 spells CASSAQGITSPLHF. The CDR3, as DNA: TGCGCCAGCAGCGCTCAGGGGATCACTTCACCCCTCCACTTT.

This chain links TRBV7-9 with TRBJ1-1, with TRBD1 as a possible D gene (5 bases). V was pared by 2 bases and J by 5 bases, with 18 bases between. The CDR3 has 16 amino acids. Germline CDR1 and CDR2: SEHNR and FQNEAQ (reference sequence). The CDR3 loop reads CASSLRRAGSGTEAFF. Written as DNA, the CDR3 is TGTGCCAGCAGCTTAAGGAGGGCAGGGAGTGGAACTGAAGCTTTCTTT.